This TCR beta chain was sequenced during a study of glioma-infiltrating T cells after dendritic cell vaccination. About the research overall: Glioblastoma patients came from Phase I and II dendritic cell vaccination trials. Three intradermal dendritic cell vaccine injections were given every two weeks.

This CDR3 region has 14 residues. The germline V and J ends were trimmed by 9 bases and 7 bases, with 16 bases remaining between them. PBMC sampling occurred before vaccination, two weeks after the third dose, and at progression. TCRdb's table, derived via immunoSEQ multiplex PCR, lists solely in-frame clones and lacks some. This sample has over 90,000 clones; 70% to 90% occur once, and the top ten carry just under 3%. This sample comprised blood, obtained before dendritic cell vaccination. The chain combines TRBV23-1 with TRBJ1-6, with D hard to call. TRBV23-1 is designated an ORF whose function remains uncertain. The clonotype was recovered from a human donor with glioblastoma. Here the CDR3 reads CASLSLVLNSPLHF. The CDR3 DNA reads TGCGCCAGTCTTAGCCTCGTGCTGAATTCACCCCTCCACTTT.